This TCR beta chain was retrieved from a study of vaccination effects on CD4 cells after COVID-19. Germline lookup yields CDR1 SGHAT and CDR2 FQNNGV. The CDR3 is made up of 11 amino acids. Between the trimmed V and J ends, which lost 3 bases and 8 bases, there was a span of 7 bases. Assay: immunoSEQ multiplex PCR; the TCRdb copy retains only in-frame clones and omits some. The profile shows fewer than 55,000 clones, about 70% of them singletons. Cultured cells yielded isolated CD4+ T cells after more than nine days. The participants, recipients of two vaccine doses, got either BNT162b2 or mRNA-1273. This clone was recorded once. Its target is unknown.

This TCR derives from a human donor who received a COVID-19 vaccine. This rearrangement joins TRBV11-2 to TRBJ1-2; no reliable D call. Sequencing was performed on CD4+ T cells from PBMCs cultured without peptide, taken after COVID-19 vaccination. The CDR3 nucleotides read TGTGCCAGCAGCTTCCGCGGGGGCTACACCTTC. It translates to CASSFRGGYTF.